The 12 T cell receptor beta chains reported below all come from one sample, sequenced in a study of tumor and adjacent non-tumor tissue in lung cancer. A modified ARM-PCR protocol with three rounds of nested PCR amplified TCRbeta. MiXCR, applied by TCRdb to the multiplex PCR reads, yields one record per CDR3 protein. The sample lists 40,000 to 45,000 distinct CDR3 sequences, roughly 60% seen once, with 15% to 20% in the top ten. The template was RNA from unsorted bulk tissue. More than 3 cm separated this lung sample from the edge of the tumor. Sequenced input: distant non-tumor lung tissue. The receptors derive from a woman aged 35 to 49 with non-small cell lung cancer.

About this clonotype: Just one base apart from a much larger clone, this may be a read error. The V and J genes are TRBV20-1 and TRBJ2-7, with TRBD2 as a possible D gene (6 bases). V was pared by 5 bases and J by 7 bases, with 15 bases between. CDR3 size: 12 residues. Germline CDR1 is DFQATT and CDR2 is SNEGSKA (reference sequence). The CDR3 nucleotides read TGCAGTGCTCTCACGGCGGGGCGTGAGCAGTACTTC. Its protein is CSALTAGREQYF.

This clonotype is a singleton in its sample. At one end the junction does not follow the germline gene, possibly because of a read error. The V call is TRBV11-2, the J call TRBJ2-1; D might be TRBD2 (6 bases). Germline V CDR1 and CDR2: SGHAT, FQNNGV. CDR3 length equals 14 residues. CDR3 amino acids: CASSWTCGNNEQFF. Written as DNA, the CDR3 is TGTGCTAGCAGCTGGACTTGCGGGAACAATGAGCAGTTCTTC.

The V gene is TRBV6-6, the J gene TRBJ2-5; TRBD1 or TRBD2 may be the D gene (6 bases each). The CDR3 covers 12 residues. V lost 6 bases to trimming and J lost 7 bases, with 12 bases between them. CDR1 and CDR2 (germline): MNHNY, SVGAGI (reference sequence). The CDR3 DNA follows: TGTGCCAGCAGCCTAGAGGGGGGGACCCAGTACTTC. Its translation: CASSLEGGTQYF.

Here the CDR3 reads CSVEDTHGRNNEQFF. DNA for the CDR3: TGCAGCGTTGAAGATACGCACGGGAGAAACAATGAGCAGTTCTTC. V usage is TRBV29-1 and J usage is TRBJ2-1, with a tentative D call TRBD2 (6 bases). Trimming took off 0 bases at V and 5 bases at J, with 14 bases between the two ends. The CDR3 runs 15 residues. The germline V gene encodes CDR1 SQVTM and CDR2 ANQGSEA.

As to this clonotype: Since a much larger clone is just one base distant, this may be a read error. V usage is TRBV20-1 and J usage is TRBJ2-1; TRBD2 matches at 11 bases. Per germline, CDR1 DFQATT and CDR2 SNEGSKA (reference sequence). Germline trimming cut 7 bases from V and 7 bases from J; bases unmatched to any gene: 9. The CDR3 is 14 residues long. The chain's CDR3 is CSDTTSGRRNEQFF. CDR3 DNA sequence: TGCAGTGATACAACTAGCGGGAGAAGGAATGAGCAGTTCTTC.

This clonotype was seen only once. The germline gene is not matched at one end of the junction; a read error may be the cause. The V and J genes are TRBV5-4 and TRBJ2-3; TRBD1 matches at 8 bases. Germline values: CDR1 SGHNT, CDR2 YYREEE (reference sequence). The CDR3 is 14 residues long. CDR3 sequence reads: CANSLGQVVDTQYF. DNA for the CDR3: TGTGCCAACAGCTTGGGACAGGTGGTCGATACGCAGTATTTT.

The chain is built from TRBV11-3 and TRBJ2-1, with TRBD2 identical over 7 bases. CDR3 length equals 16 residues. CDR1 SGHNT and CDR2 YENEEA come from the germline V gene. This CDR3 is CTNRPKREGINNEQFF. In nucleotides, the CDR3 is TGTACCAACCGTCCTAAGAGGGAGGGTATAAACAATGAGCAGTTCTTC. Full variable domain (remainder filled in from reference TRBV11-3 and TRBJ2-1): EAGVVQSPRYKIIEKKQPVAFWCNPISGHNTLYWYLQNLGQGPELLIRYENEEAVDDSQLPKDRFSAERLKGVDSTLKIQPAELGDSAVYLCTNRPKREGINNEQFFGPGTRLTVL.

The sample holds many counts of this clonotype. The chain employs TRBV5-6 and TRBJ2-1; the match to TRBD2 covers 8 bases. The CDR3 spans 17 residues. Germline V gives CDR1 SGHDT, CDR2 YYEEEE. J lost 3 bases, V lost 3 bases, and 11 bases had no gene match. The CDR3 is CASSSQMRGAGYNEQFF. CDR3 nucleotide sequence: TGTGCCAGCAGCTCGCAAATGCGGGGGGCCGGCTACAATGAGCAGTTCTTC.

With regard to this clonotype: This may be a read error, as it is one base from a much larger clone. The chain recombines TRBV5-1 with TRBJ2-2; D uncertain. This CDR3 is built from 15 residues. Per the germline V gene, CDR1 is SGHRS and CDR2 is YFSETQ. The CDR3: CASSPEDPNAGELFF. In DNA form, the CDR3 reads TGCGCCAGCAGCCCCGAGGATCCGAACGCCGGGGAGCTGTTTTTT.

This clonotype showed up just once. The conserved final phenylalanine or tryptophan is absent from the CDR3, which likely points to a read error. The chain joins TRBV29-1 to TRBJ1-2; D not certain. CDR1 is SQVTM and CDR2 is ANQGSEA in the germline V gene. This CDR3 spans 12 amino acids. The CDR3 loop is CSVDTAKYGYTL. CDR3 nucleotide sequence: TGCAGCGTTGATACAGCTAAGTATGGCTACACCTTA.

Notes on this clonotype: Germline and junction disagree at one end, which may indicate a read error. The V call is TRBV29-1, the J call TRBJ2-7; possibly TRBD1 for D (7 bases). Germline CDR1 is SQVTM and CDR2 is ANQGSEA. The CDR3 loop spans 12 amino acids. CDR3: CSAAEGAYEQYF. The CDR3 region has the DNA TGCAGCGCGGCGGAGGGGGCGTACGAGCAGTATTTC.

Of note for this clonotype: This CDR3 fails to terminate in the conserved phenylalanine or tryptophan, so it likely reflects a read error. The DNA is left out, because the CDR3 cannot be placed on it with certainty; the CDR3 is given as TCRdb lists it. J is TRBJ1-4 and V is TRBV6-5. With termini counted, the CDR3 has 14 amino acids. Per the germline V gene, CDR1 is MNHEY and CDR2 is SVGAGI. The CDR3 spells CASTRGASNEKPFS.